This TCR beta chain is from a study of OX40 agonist ivuxolimab in advanced cancers. Repertoires were generated with immunoSEQ multiplex PCR, while TCRdb's copy carries only in-frame clones and drops some. The table records under 200,000 clones, under 95% of them present only once. The V segment lost 6 bases and the J segment 6 bases; nucleotides outside the gene matches: 5. The CDR3 length is 14 residues. Germline CDR1 and CDR2: MGHRA and YSYEKL. Peripheral blood came from all dose cohorts at three timepoints. The TCR sequence derives from an adult with an advanced solid tumor such as melanoma, head and neck, liver or kidney cancer. The V call is TRBV4-1, the J call TRBJ1-6; 7 bases match TRBD1. The starting material was CD4+ or CD8+ T cells sorted from blood, obtained in a trial of the OX40 agonist ivuxolimab. The CDR3, as DNA: TGCGCCAGCAGACCTGGACAGGTTAATTCACCCCTCCACTTT. Translated, it gives CASRPGQVNSPLHF.